These 8 T cell receptor beta chains were all obtained from the same sample, sequenced in a study of T-cell reconstitution after alpha-beta-depleted transplantation in children. Molecular barcoding with unique molecular identifiers was used for the TCRbeta library. From the PCR reads, TCRdb called clonotypes with MiXCR, one entry per CDR3 protein. The repertoire holds 490,000 or so distinct CDR3 sequences, with approximately 13% as singletons. The sequenced sample was PBMCs from the stem cell graft donor, obtained from the stem cell graft. All receptors derive from a human donor who donated a stem cell graft to a child with combined immunodeficiency.

V and J are TRBV5-1 and TRBJ1-1; possibly TRBD1 for D (5 bases). From germline, CDR1 is SGHRS and CDR2 YFSETQ. Trimming removed 2 bases at V and 6 bases at J, with 14 bases between. The CDR3 totals 14 residues. This CDR3 is CASSLGTDGAEAFF. The CDR3 DNA is TGCGCCAGCAGCTTAGGGACCGATGGGGCTGAAGCTTTCTTT.

In this sample, this clonotype turned up many times. The V gene is TRBV29-1, the J gene TRBJ2-1; TRBD1 aligns across 7 bases. In germline, CDR1 is SQVTM, CDR2 ANQGSEA. The V and J ends lost 2 bases and 3 bases, in that order; junction bases with no gene match: 1. The length of the CDR3 is 13 residues. The CDR3 nucleotides read TGCAGCGTTGAACGGGACAGCTACAATGAGCAGTTCTTC. Encoded protein: CSVERDSYNEQFF.

This clonotype was observed a handful of times. This sequence joins TRBV5-1 and TRBJ1-1; D is undetermined. There are 14 residues in the CDR3. From germline, CDR1 is SGHRS and CDR2 YFSETQ. Deletions cut 3 bases from V and 1 base from J, with 10 bases between. The CDR3 nucleotides read TGCGCCAGCAGCTCTGGCAGGTCGAACACTGAAGCTTTCTTT. It encodes CASSSGRSNTEAFF. Together with reference TRBV5-1 and TRBJ1-1, the CDR3 gives the full variable domain: KAGVTQTPRYLIKTRGQQVTLSCSPISGHRSVSWYQQTPGQGLQFLFEYFSETQRNKGNFPGRFSGRQFSNSRSEMNVSTLELGDSALYLCASSSGRSNTEAFFGQGTRLTVV.

The chain joins TRBV28 to TRBJ2-5; D gene uncertain. V gave up 1 base and J gave up 6 bases, with 9 bases separating them. This CDR3 spans 13 amino acids. CDR1 is MDHEN, CDR2 SYDVKM, per germline. The CDR3, as DNA: TGTGCCAGCAGTTTATCTGGCGAACAGACCCAGTACTTC. Its protein product is CASSLSGEQTQYF.

There are many counts of this clonotype. V usage is TRBV11-2 and J usage is TRBJ2-3; D is ambiguous. The CDR3 spans 14 residues. In germline, CDR1 is SGHAT, CDR2 FQNNGV. Trimming removed 8 bases at V and 1 base at J, with 13 bases between. Written as DNA, the CDR3 is TGTGCCAGCCGTAGCCTTCGGGGCACAGATACGCAGTATTTT. It specifies CASRSLRGTDTQYF. The full variable domain, rest sourced from reference TRBV11-2 and TRBJ2-3, is EAGVAQSPRYKIIEKRQSVAFWCNPISGHATLYWYQQILGQGPKLLIQFQNNGVVDDSQLPKDRFSAERLKGVDSTLKIQPAKLEDSAVYLCASRSLRGTDTQYFGPGTRLTVL.

This clonotype occurred a few times. This rearrangement joins TRBV20-1 to TRBJ1-5; 8 bases align to TRBD1. The CDR3 is made up of 13 amino acids. Trimming at V came to 5 bases and at J to 5 bases, leaving 5 bases not matched to a gene. Germline values: CDR1 DFQATT, CDR2 SNEGSKA (reference sequence). In nucleotides, the CDR3 is TGCAGTGCTCAGGGGGCGCCCGATCAGCCCCAGCATTTT. This sequence encodes CSAQGAPDQPQHF.

In its sample, this clonotype ranks as medium-sized. The V gene is TRBV20-1, the J gene TRBJ2-1; no reliable D call. Germline V gene sequence: CDR1 DFQATT, CDR2 SNEGSKA (reference sequence). The V end was cut by 0 bases, the J end by 7 bases, with 7 bases between. The CDR3 spans 12 residues. CDR3 sequence: CSARESENEQFF. In DNA, the CDR3 is TGCAGTGCTAGAGAGAGCGAGAATGAGCAGTTCTTC.

Ten or more counts support this clonotype. The V gene is TRBV21-1, the J gene TRBJ2-7; the table gives TRBD2 as D, unverified against the DNA. TRBV21-1 is reported as a pseudogene. This CDR3 region has 19 residues. The DNA of the CDR3 is TGTGCCAGCAGCAAATCGGACAGCTCGATGGAGGGTTGGACCTACGAGCAGTACTTC. It translates to CASSKSDSSMEGWTYEQYF.